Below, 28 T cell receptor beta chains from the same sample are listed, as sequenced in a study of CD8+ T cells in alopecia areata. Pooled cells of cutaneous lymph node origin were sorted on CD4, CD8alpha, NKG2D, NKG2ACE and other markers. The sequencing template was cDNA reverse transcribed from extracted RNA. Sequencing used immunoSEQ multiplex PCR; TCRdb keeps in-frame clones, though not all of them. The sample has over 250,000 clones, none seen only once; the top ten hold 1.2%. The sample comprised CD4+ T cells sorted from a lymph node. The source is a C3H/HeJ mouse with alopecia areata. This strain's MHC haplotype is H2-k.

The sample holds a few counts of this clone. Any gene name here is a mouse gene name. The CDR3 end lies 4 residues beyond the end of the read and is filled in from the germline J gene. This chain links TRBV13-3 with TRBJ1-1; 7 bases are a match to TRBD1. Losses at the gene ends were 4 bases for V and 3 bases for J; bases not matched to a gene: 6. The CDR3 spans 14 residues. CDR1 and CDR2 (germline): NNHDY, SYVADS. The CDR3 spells CASSRQGRDTEVFF. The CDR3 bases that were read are TGTGCCAGCAGTCGACAGGGAAGGGACACA.

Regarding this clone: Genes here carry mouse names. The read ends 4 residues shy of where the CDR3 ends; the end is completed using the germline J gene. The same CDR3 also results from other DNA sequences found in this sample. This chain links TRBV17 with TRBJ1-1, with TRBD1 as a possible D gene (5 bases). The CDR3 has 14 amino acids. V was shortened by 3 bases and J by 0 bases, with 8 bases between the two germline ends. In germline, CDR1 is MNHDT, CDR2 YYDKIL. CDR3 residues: CASSSQGANTEVFF. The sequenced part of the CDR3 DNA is TGTGCTAGCAGTAGCCAGGGCGCAAACACA.

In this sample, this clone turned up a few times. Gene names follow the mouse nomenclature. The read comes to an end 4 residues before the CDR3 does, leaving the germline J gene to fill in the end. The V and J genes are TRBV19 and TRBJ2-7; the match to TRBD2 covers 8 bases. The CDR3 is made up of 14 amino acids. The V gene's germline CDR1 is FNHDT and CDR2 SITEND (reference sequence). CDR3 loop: CASSPPWGGYEQYF. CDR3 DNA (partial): TGTGCCAGCAGCCCCCCGTGGGGGGGATAT.

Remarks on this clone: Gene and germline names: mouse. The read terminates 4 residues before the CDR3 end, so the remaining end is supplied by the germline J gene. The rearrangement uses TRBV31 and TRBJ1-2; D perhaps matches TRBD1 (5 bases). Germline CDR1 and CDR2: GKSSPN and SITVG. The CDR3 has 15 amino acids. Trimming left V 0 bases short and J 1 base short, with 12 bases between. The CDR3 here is CAWSLLNGGNSDYTF. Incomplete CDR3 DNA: TGTGCCTGGAGTCTATTGAATGGGGGAAACTCC.

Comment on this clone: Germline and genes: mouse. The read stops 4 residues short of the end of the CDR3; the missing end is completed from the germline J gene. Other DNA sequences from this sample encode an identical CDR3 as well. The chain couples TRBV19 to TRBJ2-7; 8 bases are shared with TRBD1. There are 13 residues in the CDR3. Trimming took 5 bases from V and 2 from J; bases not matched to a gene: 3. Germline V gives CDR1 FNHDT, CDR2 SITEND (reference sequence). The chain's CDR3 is CASRTGGTYEQYF. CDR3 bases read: TGTGCCAGCAGAACAGGGGGTACCTAT.

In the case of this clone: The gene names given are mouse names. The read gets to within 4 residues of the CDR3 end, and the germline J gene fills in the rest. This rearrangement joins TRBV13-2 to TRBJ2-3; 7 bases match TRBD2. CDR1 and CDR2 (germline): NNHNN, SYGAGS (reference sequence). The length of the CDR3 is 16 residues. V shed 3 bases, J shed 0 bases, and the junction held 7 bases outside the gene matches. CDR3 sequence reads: CASGVPTGFSAETLYF. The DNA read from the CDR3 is TGTGCCAGCGGTGTCCCGACTGGGTTTAGTGCAGAA.

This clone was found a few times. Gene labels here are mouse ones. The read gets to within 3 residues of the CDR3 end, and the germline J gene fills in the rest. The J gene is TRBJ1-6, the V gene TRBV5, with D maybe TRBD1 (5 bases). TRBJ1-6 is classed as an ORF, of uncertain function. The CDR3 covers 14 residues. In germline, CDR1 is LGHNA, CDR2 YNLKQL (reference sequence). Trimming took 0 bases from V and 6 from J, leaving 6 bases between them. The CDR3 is CASSQERGNSPLYF. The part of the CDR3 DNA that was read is TGTGCCAGCAGCCAAGAAAGGGGTAATTCGCCC.

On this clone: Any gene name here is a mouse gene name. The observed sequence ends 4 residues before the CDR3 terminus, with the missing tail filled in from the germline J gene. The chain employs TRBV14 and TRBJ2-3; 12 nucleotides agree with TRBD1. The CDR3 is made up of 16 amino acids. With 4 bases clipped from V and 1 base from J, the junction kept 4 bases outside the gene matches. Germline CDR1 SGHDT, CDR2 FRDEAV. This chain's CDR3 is CASSQGQGAGAETLYF. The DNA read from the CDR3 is TGTGCCAGCAGTCAGGGACAGGGGGCAGGTGCAGAA. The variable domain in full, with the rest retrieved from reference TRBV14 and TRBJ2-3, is EAGVTQSPRYAVLQEGQAVSFWCDPISGHDTLYWYQQPRDQGPQLLVYFRDEAVIDNSQLPSDRFSAVRPKGTNSTLKIQSAKQGDTATYLCASSQGQGAGAETLYFGSGTRLTVL.

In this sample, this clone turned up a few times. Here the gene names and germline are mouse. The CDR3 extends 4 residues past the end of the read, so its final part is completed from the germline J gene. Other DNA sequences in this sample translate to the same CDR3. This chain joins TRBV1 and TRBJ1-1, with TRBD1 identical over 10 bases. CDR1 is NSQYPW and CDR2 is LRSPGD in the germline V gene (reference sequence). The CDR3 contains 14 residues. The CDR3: CTCSAGTGVGEVFF. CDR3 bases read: TGCACCTGCAGTGCGGGGACAGGGGTAGGA.

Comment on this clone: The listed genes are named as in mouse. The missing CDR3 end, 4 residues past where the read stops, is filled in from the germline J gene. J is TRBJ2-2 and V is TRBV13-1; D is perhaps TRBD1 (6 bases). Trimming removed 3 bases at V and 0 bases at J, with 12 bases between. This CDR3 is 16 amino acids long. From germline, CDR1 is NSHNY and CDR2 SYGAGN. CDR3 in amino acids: CASSGRDNANTGQLYF. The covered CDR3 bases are TGTGCCAGCAGTGGCCGGGACAATGCAAACACCGGG.

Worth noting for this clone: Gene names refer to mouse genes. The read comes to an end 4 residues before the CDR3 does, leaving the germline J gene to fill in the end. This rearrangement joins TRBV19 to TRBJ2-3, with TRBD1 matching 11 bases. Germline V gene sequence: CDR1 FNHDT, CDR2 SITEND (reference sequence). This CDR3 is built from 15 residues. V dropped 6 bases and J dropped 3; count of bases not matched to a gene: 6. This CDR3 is CASTLGQGAAETLYF. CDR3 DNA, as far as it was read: TGTGCCAGCACCCTCGGACAGGGGGCGGCAGAA. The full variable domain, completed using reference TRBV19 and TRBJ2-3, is GGIITQTPKFLIGQEGQKLTLKCQQNFNHDTMYWYRQDSGKGLRLIYYSITENDLQKGDLSEGYDASREKKSSFSLTVTSAQKNEMAVFLCASTLGQGAAETLYFGSGTRLTVL.

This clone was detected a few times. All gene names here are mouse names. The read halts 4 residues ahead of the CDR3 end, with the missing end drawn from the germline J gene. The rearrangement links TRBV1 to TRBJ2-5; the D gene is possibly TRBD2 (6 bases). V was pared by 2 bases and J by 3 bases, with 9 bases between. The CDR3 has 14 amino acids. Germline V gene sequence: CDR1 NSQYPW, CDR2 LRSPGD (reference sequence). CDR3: CTCSAIGGQDTQYF. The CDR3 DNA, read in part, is TGCACCTGCAGTGCAATCGGGGGGCAAGAC. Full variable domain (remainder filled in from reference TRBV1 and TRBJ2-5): VTLLEQNPRWRLVPRGQAVNLRCILKNSQYPWMSWYQQDLQKQLQWLFTLRSPGDKEVKSLPGADYLATRVTDTELRLQVANMSQGRTLYCTCSAIGGQDTQYFGPGTRLLVL.

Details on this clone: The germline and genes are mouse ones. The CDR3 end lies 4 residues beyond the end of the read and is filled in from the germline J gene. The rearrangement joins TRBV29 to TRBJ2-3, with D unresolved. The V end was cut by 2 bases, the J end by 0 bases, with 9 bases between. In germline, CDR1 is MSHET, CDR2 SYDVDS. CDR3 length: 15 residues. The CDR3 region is CASSLDKNSAETLYF. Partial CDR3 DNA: TGTGCTAGCAGTTTAGACAAAAATAGTGCAGAA.

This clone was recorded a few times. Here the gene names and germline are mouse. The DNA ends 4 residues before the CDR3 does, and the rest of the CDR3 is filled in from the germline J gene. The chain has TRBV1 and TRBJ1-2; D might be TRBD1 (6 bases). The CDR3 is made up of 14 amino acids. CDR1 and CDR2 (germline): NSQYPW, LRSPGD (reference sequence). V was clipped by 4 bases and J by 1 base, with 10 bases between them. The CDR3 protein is CTCSGGTLNSDYTF. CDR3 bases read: TGCACCTGCAGTGGCGGGACATTAAACTCC.

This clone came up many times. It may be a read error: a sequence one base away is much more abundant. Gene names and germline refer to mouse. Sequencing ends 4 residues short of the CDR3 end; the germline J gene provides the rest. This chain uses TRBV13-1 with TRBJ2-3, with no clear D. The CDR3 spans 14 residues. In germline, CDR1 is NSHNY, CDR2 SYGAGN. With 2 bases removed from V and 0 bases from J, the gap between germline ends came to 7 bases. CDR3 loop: CASSETTSAETLYF. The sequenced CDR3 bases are TGTGCCAGCAGTGAGACAACTAGTGCAGAA.

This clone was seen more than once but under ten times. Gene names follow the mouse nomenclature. The CDR3 reads CASRRTGQDTQYF. CDR3 DNA (partial): TGTGCCAGCAGACGGACAGGGCAAGAC. The V call is TRBV4, the J call TRBJ2-5; 8 nucleotides agree with TRBD1. The CDR3 end lies 4 residues beyond the end of the read and is filled in from the germline J gene. The V gene's germline CDR1 is LGHDT and CDR2 YNNKQL (reference sequence). V shed 6 bases, J shed 3 bases, and the junction held 2 bases outside the gene matches. This CDR3 has 13 residues.

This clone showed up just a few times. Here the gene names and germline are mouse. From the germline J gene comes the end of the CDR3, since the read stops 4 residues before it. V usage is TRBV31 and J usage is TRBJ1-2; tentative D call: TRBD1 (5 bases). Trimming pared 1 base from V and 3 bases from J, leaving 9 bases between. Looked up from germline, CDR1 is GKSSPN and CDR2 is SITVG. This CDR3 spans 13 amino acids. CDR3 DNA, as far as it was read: TGTGCCTGGAGTCCTCCAGGGCACTCC. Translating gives CAWSPPGHS. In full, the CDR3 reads CAWSPPGHSDYTF.

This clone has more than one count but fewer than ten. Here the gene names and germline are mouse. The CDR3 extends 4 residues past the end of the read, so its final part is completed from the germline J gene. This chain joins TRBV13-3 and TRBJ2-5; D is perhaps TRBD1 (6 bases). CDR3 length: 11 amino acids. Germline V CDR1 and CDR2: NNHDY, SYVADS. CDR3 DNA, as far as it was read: TGTGCCAGCAGGGACAGAGAC. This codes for CASRDRD. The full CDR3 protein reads CASRDRDTQYF.

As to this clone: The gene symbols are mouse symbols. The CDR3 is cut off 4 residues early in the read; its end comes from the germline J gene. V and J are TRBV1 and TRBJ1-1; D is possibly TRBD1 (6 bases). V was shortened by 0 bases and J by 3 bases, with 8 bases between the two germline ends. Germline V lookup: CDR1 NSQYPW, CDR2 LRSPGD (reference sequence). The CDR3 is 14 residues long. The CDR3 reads CTCSADSGDTEVFF. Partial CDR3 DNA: TGCACCTGCAGTGCAGATTCAGGGGACACA.

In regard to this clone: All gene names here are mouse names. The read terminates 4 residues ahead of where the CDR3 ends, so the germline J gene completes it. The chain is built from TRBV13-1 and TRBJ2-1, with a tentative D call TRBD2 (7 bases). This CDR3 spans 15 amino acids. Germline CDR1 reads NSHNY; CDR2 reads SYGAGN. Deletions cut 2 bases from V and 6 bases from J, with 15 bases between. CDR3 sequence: CASSEPRGGLAEQFF. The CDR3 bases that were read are TGTGCCAGCAGTGAGCCTCGAGGGGGGCTTGCT.

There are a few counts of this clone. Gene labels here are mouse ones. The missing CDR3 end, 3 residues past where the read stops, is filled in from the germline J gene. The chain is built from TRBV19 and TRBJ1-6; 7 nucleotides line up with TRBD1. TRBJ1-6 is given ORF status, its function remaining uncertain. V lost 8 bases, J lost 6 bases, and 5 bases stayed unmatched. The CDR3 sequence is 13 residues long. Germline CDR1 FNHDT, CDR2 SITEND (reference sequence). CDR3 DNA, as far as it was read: TGTGCCAGTAAACAGGGGTTTAATTCGCCC. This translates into CASKQGFNSP. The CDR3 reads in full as CASKQGFNSPLYF.

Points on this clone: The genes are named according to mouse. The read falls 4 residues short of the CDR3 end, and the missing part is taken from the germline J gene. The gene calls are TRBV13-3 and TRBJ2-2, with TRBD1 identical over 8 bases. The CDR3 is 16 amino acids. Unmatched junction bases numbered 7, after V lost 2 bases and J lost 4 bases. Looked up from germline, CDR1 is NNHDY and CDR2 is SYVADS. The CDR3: CASSERQGAGTGQLYF. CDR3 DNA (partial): TGTGCCAGCAGTGAGCGGCAGGGGGCCGGCACCGGG. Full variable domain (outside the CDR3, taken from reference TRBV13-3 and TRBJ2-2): EAAVTQSPRSKVAVTGGKVTLSCHQTNNHDYMYWYRQDTGHGLRLIHYSYVADSTEKGDIPDGYKASRPSQENFSLILELASLSQTAVYFCASSERQGAGTGQLYFGEGSKLTVL.

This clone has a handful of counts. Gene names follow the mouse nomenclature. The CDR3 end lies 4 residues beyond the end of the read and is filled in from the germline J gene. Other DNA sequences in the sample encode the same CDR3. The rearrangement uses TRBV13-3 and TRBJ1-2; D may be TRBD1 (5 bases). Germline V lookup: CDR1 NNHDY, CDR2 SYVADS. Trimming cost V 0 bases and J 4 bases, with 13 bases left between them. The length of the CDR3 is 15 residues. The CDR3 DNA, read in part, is TGTGCCAGCAGTGATGCGGCGGGGAGGGGCTCC. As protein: CASSDAAGRGS. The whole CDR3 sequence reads CASSDAAGRGSDYTF.

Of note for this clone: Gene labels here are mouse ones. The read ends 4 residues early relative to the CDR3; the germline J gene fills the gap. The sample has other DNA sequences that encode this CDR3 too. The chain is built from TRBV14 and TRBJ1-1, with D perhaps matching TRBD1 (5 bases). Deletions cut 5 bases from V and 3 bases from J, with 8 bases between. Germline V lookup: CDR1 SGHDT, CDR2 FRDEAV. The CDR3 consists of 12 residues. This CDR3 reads CASRPGYTEVFF. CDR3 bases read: TGTGCCAGCAGGCCAGGGTACACA.

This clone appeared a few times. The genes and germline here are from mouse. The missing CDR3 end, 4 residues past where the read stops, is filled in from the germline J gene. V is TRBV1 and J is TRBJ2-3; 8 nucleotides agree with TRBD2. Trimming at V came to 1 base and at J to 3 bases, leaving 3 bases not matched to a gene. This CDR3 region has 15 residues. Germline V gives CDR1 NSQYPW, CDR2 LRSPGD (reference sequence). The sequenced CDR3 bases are TGCACCTGCAGTGCAGTGGGGGGGGCCGCAGAA. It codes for CTCSAVGGAAE. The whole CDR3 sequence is CTCSAVGGAAETLYF.

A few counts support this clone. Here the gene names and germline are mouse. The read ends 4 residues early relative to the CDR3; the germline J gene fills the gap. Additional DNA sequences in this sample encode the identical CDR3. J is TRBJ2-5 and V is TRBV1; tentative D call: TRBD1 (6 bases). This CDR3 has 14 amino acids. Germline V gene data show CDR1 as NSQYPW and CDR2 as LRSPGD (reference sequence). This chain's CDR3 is CTCSADRGRDTQYF. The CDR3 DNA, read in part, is TGCACCTGCAGTGCAGACAGGGGAAGGGAC.

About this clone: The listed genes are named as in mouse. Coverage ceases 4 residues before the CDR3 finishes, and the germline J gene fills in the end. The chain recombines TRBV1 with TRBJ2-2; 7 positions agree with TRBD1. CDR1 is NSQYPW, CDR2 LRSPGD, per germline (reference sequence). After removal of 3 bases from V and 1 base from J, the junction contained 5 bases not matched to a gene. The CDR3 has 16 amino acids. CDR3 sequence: CTCSAGDSQNTGQLYF. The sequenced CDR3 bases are TGCACCTGCAGTGCGGGGGACAGTCAAAACACCGGG.

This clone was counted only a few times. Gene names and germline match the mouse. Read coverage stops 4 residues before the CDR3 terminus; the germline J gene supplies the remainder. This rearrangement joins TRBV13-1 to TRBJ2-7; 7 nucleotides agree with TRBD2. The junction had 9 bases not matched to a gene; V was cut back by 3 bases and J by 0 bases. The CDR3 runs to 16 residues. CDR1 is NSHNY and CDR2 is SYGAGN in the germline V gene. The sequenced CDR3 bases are TGTGCCAGCAGTGGGACTGGCGCTTTCTCCTCCTAT. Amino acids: CASSGTGAFSSY. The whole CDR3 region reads CASSGTGAFSSYEQYF.